This TCR beta chain appears in the sequencing data of a study of T-cell memory formation after mild COVID-19. Study at large: For the most part, TCR clusters were specific to one donor.

MiXCR was run by TCRdb on the 5' RACE reads, yielding one entry per CDR3 protein. The sample includes more than 450,000 distinct CDR3 sequences, about a sixth of them seen just once. This clonotype originated in an adult woman who had mild COVID-19 (a few samples of this study predate the infection). Cell type and time point are not known. The sample comprised PBMCs or a T cell subset sorted from them (not recorded which).

The DNA for the CDR3 is TGTGCCAGCAGCTCCCCGGAGGAGCCAGCCAAAAACATTCAGTACTTC. Translating gives CASSSPEEPAKNIQYF. The V call is TRBV7-9, the J call TRBJ2-4; perhaps TRBD2 as D (5 bases). Germline V gives CDR1 SEHNR, CDR2 FQNEAQ (reference sequence). The CDR3 length is 16 residues. Trimming stripped 4 bases from V and 0 bases from J, with 13 bases between. Complete variable domain (other parts from reference TRBV7-9 and TRBJ2-4): DTGVSQNPRHKITKRGQNVTFRCDPISEHNRLYWYRQTLGQGPEFLTYFQNEAQLEKSRLLSDRFSAERPKGSFSTLEIQRTEQGDSAMYLCASSSPEEPAKNIQYFGAGTRLSVL.